This T cell receptor beta chain was documented in a study of T-cell memory formation after mild COVID-19. The study's findings and limits: CD4/CD8 balance held among clones contracting day 15 to 85, and later expanders leaned CD4+. Some responding clones appeared in pre-infection memory, suggesting cross-reactive memory joined.

TCRdb passed the 5' RACE reads through MiXCR, listing each CDR3 protein once. The sample holds 400,000 to 500,000 distinct CDR3 sequences, approximately 20% seen once. This clonotype was seen many times. The antigen is unknown. Trimming stripped 4 bases from V and 5 bases from J, with 6 bases between. Per the germline V gene, CDR1 is MNHEY and CDR2 is SMNVEV (reference sequence). CDR3 length equals 11 residues. This TCR came from an adult woman who had mild COVID-19 (a few samples of this study predate the infection). Cell type and time point are not known. V and J are TRBV27 and TRBJ2-7; a weak D match, TRBD1 (5 bases). Specimen: PBMCs or a T cell subset sorted from them (not recorded which). The CDR3 reads CASSSRDEQYF. CDR3 nucleotide sequence: TGTGCCAGCAGTTCCAGGGACGAGCAGTACTTC.